This TCR beta chain was identified in a study of neurological immune-mediated disorders. This clonotype was observed many times. Each CDR3 protein is one row after TCRdb ran MiXCR on the 5' RACE reads. Among fewer than 80,000 distinct CDR3 sequences listed, roughly 4.8% were seen once. Sequencing used PBMCs. The source of this sequence is a woman in her fifties or sixties with multiple sclerosis.

CDR3 in amino acids: CASSLAVSGATDTQYF. In DNA, the CDR3 is TGTGCCAGCAGCTTAGCGGTCAGCGGGGCTACAGATACGCAGTATTTT. The V call is TRBV7-3, the J call TRBJ2-3; 7 bases map to TRBD2. With 2 bases clipped from V and 3 bases from J, the junction kept 8 bases outside the gene matches. The CDR3 contains 16 residues. Per the germline V gene, CDR1 is SGHTA and CDR2 is FQGTGA.